This TCR beta chain was sequenced during a study of cytomegalovirus exposure and HLA in healthy donors. Libraries were prepared by immunoSEQ multiplex PCR; TCRdb keeps only in-frame clonotypes and omits some of them. Of 190,000 or so clones in the sample, around 82% were seen once. This CDR3 has 16 residues. CDR1 and CDR2 (germline): LNHNV, YYDKDF (reference sequence). J lost 3 bases, V lost 5 bases, and 9 bases had no gene match. The clonotype was recovered from a young woman in good health and CMV-seropositive. V usage is TRBV15 and J usage is TRBJ2-3, with TRBD1 matching over 9 bases. The specimen sequenced was PBMCs. The CDR3 reads CATSPRGDRVTDTQYF. CDR3 in DNA: TGTGCCACCAGCCCAAGGGGGGACAGGGTGACAGATACGCAGTATTTT.